This T cell receptor beta chain was sequenced in a study of blood T cell repertoires in COVID-19. Study overall: Acute-phase and convalescent COVID-19 samples originated in the United States, Italy and Spain. Sample material is recorded as cDNA or gDNA derived from T cells, B-cell-depleted T cells, or PBMCs.

Trimming took 1 base from V and 1 from J, leaving 10 bases between them. The V gene's germline CDR1 is SGHDN and CDR2 FVKESK. The CDR3 has 15 amino acids. Under the authors' procedure: Cell counts per sample came from amplifying reference gene primers. Sequencing was performed with immunoSEQ multiplex PCR; in TCRdb, only in-frame clones are kept and a portion is missing. V, J and clone size are taken as reported in that table, and D and trimming were inferred from the DNA itself. The repertoire holds some 140,000 clones, with around three quarters as singletons. The sample taken for sequencing was peripheral blood. The receptor was isolated from a man aged 55 to 70 with acute or convalescent COVID-19. This chain links TRBV14 with TRBJ1-1; D is undetermined. The CDR3 coding sequence is TGTGCCAGCAGCCAAGGCGGCGCGAGGAACACTGAAGCTTTCTTT. Translating it yields CASSQGGARNTEAFF.